This TCR beta chain was identified in a study of OX40 agonist ivuxolimab in advanced cancers. Study-level information: Prior therapy, whether anti-PD-1, anti-PD-L1 or anti-CTLA-4, was allowed, and about 39% had some. Study conclusions and caveats: The authors also found low normalized T-cell clonal expansion in some nonresponders.

Remarks on this clone: The target antigen is unknown.

Repertoires were generated with immunoSEQ multiplex PCR, while TCRdb's copy carries only in-frame clones and drops some. Of approximately 82,000 clones in the sample, 85% to 90% were seen once. The sequencing used CD4+ or CD8+ T cells sorted from blood, collected in a trial of the OX40 agonist ivuxolimab. This clonotype was sampled from an adult with an advanced solid tumor such as melanoma, head and neck, liver or kidney cancer.

CDR3 residues: CASRLEGGQPQHF. The CDR3 nucleotides are TGTGCCAGTAGGTTGGAGGGGGGTCAGCCCCAGCATTTT. V gene TRBV19 combines with J gene TRBJ1-5; possible D gene TRBD1, 6 bases. CDR1 and CDR2 (germline): LNHDA, SQIVND (reference sequence). The CDR3 runs to 13 residues. V lost 6 bases to trimming and J lost 6 bases, with 12 bases between them.